One and the same sample provided the 6 T cell receptor beta chains below, sequenced in a study of T-cell memory formation after mild COVID-19. One entry per CDR3 protein results from TCRdb running MiXCR on the 5' RACE reads. Counted here are 500,000 to 550,000 distinct CDR3 sequences, roughly 20% occurring once; the ten biggest clones make up roughly an eighth. The sequenced sample was PBMCs or a T cell subset sorted from them (not recorded which). These receptors originate from an adult woman who had mild COVID-19 (a few samples of this study predate the infection). Cell type and time point are not known.

This clonotype has just a few counts. The chain has TRBV7-6 and TRBJ2-7, with 7 bases aligning to TRBD1. Per germline, CDR1 SGHVS and CDR2 FNYEAQ. With V trimmed by 1 base and J by 4 bases, 7 bases remained unmatched. The CDR3 totals 15 residues. As DNA, the CDR3 is TGTGCCAGCAGCTTAGAGGGACAGCCACAATACGAGCAGTACTTC. Protein sequence: CASSLEGQPQYEQYF.

This sequence joins TRBV12-3 or TRBV12-4 and TRBJ1-2, with 10 bases matching TRBD1. This CDR3 has 15 amino acids. The ends lost 6 bases at V and 5 bases at J; junction bases unmatched: 9. CDR3 bases: TGTGCCAGCAGGGGACGGGACAGGGGCTCGTATGGCTACACCTTC. Its translation: CASRGRDRGSYGYTF.

In nucleotides, the CDR3 is TGTGCCAGCAGTTCAAGCGATAGCAATCAGCCCCAGCATTTT. It is translated as CASSSSDSNQPQHF. The chain joins TRBV6-5 to TRBJ1-5; no definite D call. Per germline, CDR1 MNHEY and CDR2 SVGAGI. This CDR3 is built from 14 residues. V was trimmed by 4 bases and J by 0 bases, leaving 7 bases between them.

V usage is TRBV6-2 or TRBV6-3 and J usage is TRBJ1-5; D not certain. CDR1 is MNHEY and CDR2 is SVGEGT in the germline V gene. The CDR3 totals 13 residues. The ends were cut back, 4 bases at V and 4 bases at J, with 8 bases in the middle. The CDR3 DNA follows: TGTGCCAGCAGTTCTCTCGTAAATCAGCCCCAGCATTTT. Its translation: CASSSLVNQPQHF.

In this sample, this clonotype turned up many times. J is TRBJ2-7 and V is TRBV12-3 or TRBV12-4; D is undetermined. Trimming stripped 8 bases from V and 7 bases from J, with 15 bases between. This CDR3 has 12 amino acids. CDR3: CASSHTAREQYF. The CDR3 region has the DNA TGTGCCAGCTCGCACACCGCTCGGGAGCAGTACTTC.

The CDR3 spells CASSLGGVAGDSNEQFF. Here the CDR3 DNA reads TGTGCCAGCAGCTTAGGTGGGGTAGCGGGGGACAGCAATGAGCAGTTCTTC. The chain links TRBV7-6 to TRBJ2-1, with 9 bases lining up with TRBD2. This CDR3 is 17 amino acids long. Germline V CDR1 and CDR2: SGHVS, FNYEAQ. Trimming at V came to 1 base and at J to 6 bases, leaving 10 bases not matched to a gene.